This T cell receptor (beta chain) was obtained from a study of blood T cells in healthy people across ages. Overall study results and limits: Researchers said unsorted PBMCs prevented a conclusive naive versus antigen-experienced comparison. Diversity estimated from one million T cells was considered an underestimate.

Comments on this clonotype: Its antigen is unidentified.

V was clipped by 2 bases and J by 7 bases, with 12 bases between them. The CDR3 runs to 14 residues. The germline V gene has CDR1 SGHVS and CDR2 FQNEAQ. Combining a sample-barcoded 5' primer with a J-beta primer mix, a second PCR ran for roughly 6 to 12 cycles. TCRdb re-called the 5' RACE reads through MiXCR, storing one row per CDR3 protein. The table records roughly 800,000 distinct CDR3 sequences, 55% to 75% of them present only once. The clonotype was recovered from a man aged 30 to 39 in good health. The specimen was blood. The chain carries TRBV7-8 and TRBJ2-1, with D perhaps TRBD1 (6 bases). The CDR3 nucleotides are TGTGCCAGCAGCTTAATCTGGGGGCGTAATGAGCAGTTCTTC. This encodes CASSLIWGRNEQFF.